The next 11 T cell receptor beta chains were all read from a single sample in a study of T cell responses to AZD1222 COVID-19 vaccine. Clones were read by immunoSEQ multiplex PCR, and TCRdb kept only the in-frame ones, dropping some. The repertoire includes about 86,000 clones, around 90% of them detected once, and under 6.5% sits in the top ten. The specimen comprised peripheral blood, sampled on day 0 of AZD1222 vaccination. These receptors all come from an adult in good health.

The genes are TRBV7-9 and TRBJ2-5, with D hard to call. Germline CDR1 is SEHNR and CDR2 is FQNEAQ (reference sequence). V was cut by 1 base and J by 4 bases, with 4 bases left in between. The CDR3 runs 12 residues. The CDR3 coding sequence is TGTGCCAGCAGCTTAGATCGAGAGACCCAGTACTTC. Amino acid sequence: CASSLDRETQYF.

The chain has TRBV7-6 and TRBJ2-1; the match to TRBD1 covers 8 bases. CDR1 is SGHVS, CDR2 FNYEAQ, per germline. This CDR3 is 16 amino acids long. V was pared by 3 bases and J by 6 bases, with 10 bases of the junction left unmatched. The CDR3 region is CASSFLTGDSLNEQFF. For the CDR3, the DNA is TGTGCCAGCAGCTTCCTGACAGGGGATTCCCTCAATGAGCAGTTCTTC.

The V gene is TRBV7-8, the J gene TRBJ1-3; D not resolved. This CDR3 contains 14 residues. With 5 bases removed from V and 4 bases from J, the gap between germline ends came to 12 bases. CDR1 SGHVS and CDR2 FQNEAQ come from the germline V gene. The CDR3 sequence: CASSPRETGNTIYF. The CDR3 nucleotides read TGTGCCAGCAGCCCCCGGGAAACGGGAAACACCATATATTTT.

V is TRBV19 and J is TRBJ2-7; 8 bases are shared with TRBD2. There are 17 residues in the CDR3. Per germline, CDR1 LNHDA and CDR2 SQIVND (reference sequence). V was pared by 6 bases and J by 4 bases, with 17 bases of the junction left unmatched. The DNA of the CDR3 is TGTGCCAGTAGCGACTTACCCGGGACTAGGGGATTGTACGAGCAGTACTTC. This encodes CASSDLPGTRGLYEQYF.

CDR3 coding DNA: TGTGCCAGCAGCTTAGATCACAGTGGGACAGGGACCAACAATGAGCAGTTCTTC. Translating gives CASSLDHSGTGTNNEQFF. This chain connects TRBV11-3 to TRBJ2-1; 9 bases fit TRBD1. CDR1 and CDR2 (germline): SGHNT, YENEEA. V lost 0 bases, J lost 5 bases, and 11 bases stayed unmatched. This CDR3 region has 18 residues.

J is TRBJ2-3 and V is TRBV28, with D unresolved. CDR1 is MDHEN and CDR2 is SYDVKM in the germline V gene. CDR3 size: 14 residues. The V and J ends lost 3 bases and 2 bases respectively, with 9 bases between them. The DNA for the CDR3 is TGTGCCAGCAGTTTGCCGGGTATCACAGATACGCAGTATTTT. It specifies CASSLPGITDTQYF.

This clone is a singleton in its sample. The chain links TRBV7-9 to TRBJ2-2, with 9 bases matching TRBD2. CDR3 length equals 16 residues. The germline gives CDR1 SEHNR, CDR2 FQNEAQ (reference sequence). V dropped 5 bases and J dropped 4; count of bases not matched to a gene: 8. CDR3 sequence: CASSQPPSGITGELFF. CDR3 DNA: TGTGCCAGCAGCCAACCCCCTAGCGGGATCACCGGGGAGCTGTTTTTT. Using reference TRBV7-9 and TRBJ2-2 for the parts outside the CDR3, the full variable domain is DTGVSQNPRHKITKRGQNVTFRCDPISEHNRLYWYRQTLGQGPEFLTYFQNEAQLEKSRLLSDRFSAERPKGSFSTLEIQRTEQGDSAMYLCASSQPPSGITGELFFGEGSRLTVL.

This rearrangement joins TRBV9 to TRBJ2-2, with D unclear. V lost 4 bases, J lost 5 bases, and 6 bases lay in between. The CDR3 consists of 12 residues. Germline CDR1 SGDLS, CDR2 YYNGEE. CDR3 in DNA: TGTGCCAGCAGCCCCGCAACCGGGGAGCTGTTTTTT. Amino acids: CASSPATGELFF. Full variable domain (missing parts from reference TRBV9 and TRBJ2-2): DSGVTQTPKHLITATGQRVTLRCSPRSGDLSVYWYQQSLDQGLQFLIQYYNGEERAKGNILERFSAQQFPDLHSELNLSSLELGDSALYFCASSPATGELFFGEGSRLTVL.

The J gene is TRBJ2-1, the V gene TRBV3-1 (or the pseudogene TRBV3-2), with 7 bases lining up with TRBD2. CDR1 is LGHDT, CDR2 YNNKEL, per germline (reference sequence). Trimming at V came to 0 bases and at J to 14 bases, leaving 7 bases not matched to a gene. CDR3 length equals 13 residues. CDR3 protein: CASSQEGVGGKFF. CDR3 nucleotides: TGTGCCAGCAGCCAAGAGGGAGTGGGGGGGAAGTTCTTC.

The J gene is TRBJ2-1, the V gene TRBV20-1; perhaps TRBD2 as D (5 bases). CDR3 length: 11 residues. The germline CDR1 and CDR2 sequences are DFQATT and SNEGSKA (reference sequence). Here the CDR3 DNA reads TGCAGGGCGGGCTCCTACAATGAGCAGTTCTTC. This gives the protein CRAGSYNEQFF.

The chain is built from TRBV13 and TRBJ2-2; D is possibly TRBD2 (6 bases). The CDR3 is made up of 15 amino acids. Trimming removed 4 bases from V and 5 bases from J, with 14 bases in between. Germline values: CDR1 PRHDT, CDR2 FYEKMQ (reference sequence). The CDR3 region is CASSSLMGRTGELFF. Here the CDR3 DNA reads TGTGCCAGCAGCTCCCTAATGGGGAGGACCGGGGAGCTGTTTTTT.